The rows below give T cell receptor beta chains drawn from one sample of a study of shared clonotypes between healthy human individuals. Assay: immunoSEQ multiplex PCR; the TCRdb copy retains only in-frame clones and omits some. This table holds 1.5 million to 1.9 million clones, around 98% found once. Sequencing was performed on naive CD4+ T cells sorted from blood. These receptor sequences come from a man aged 25-45 years in good health. Both conserved end residues are trimmed from each CDR3.

TRBV18	TRBJ2-6	ASSQISSNSGANVLT
TRBV28	TRBJ1-1	ASSASVENEI
TRBV5-6	TRBJ2-1	ASSLIRGRDNEQF
TRBV9	TRBJ2-2	ASSVALAGVNTGELF
TRBV28	TRBJ2-7	ASSRRTSGNYEQY
TRBV9	TRBJ2-1	ASTEASGDLSYNEQF
TRBV14	TRBJ2-3	ASSQGRGRSLSTDTQY
TRBV4-3	TRBJ1-1	ASSQDYSYAGGTEAF
TRBV6-5	TRBJ2-7	ASRGASGRAYEQY
TRBV5-1	TRBJ2-1	ASSLDSTAYNEQF
TRBV30	TRBJ2-7	AGNAGVLSDEQY
TRBV21-1	TRBJ2-3	ASSKFAGLAGVGTDTQY
TRBV28	TRBJ2-2	ASSLRPHPGELF
TRBV5-1	TRBJ2-1	ASSIGLAGDLNEQF
TRBV7-2	TRBJ1-1	ASSLKGMLSEAF
TRBV5-4	TRBJ2-2	ASSLGISNTNTGELF
TRBV28	TRBJ1-4	ASSGPTGSNEKLF